The 2 T cell receptor beta chains reported below all come from one sample, sequenced in a study of cytomegalovirus exposure and HLA in healthy donors. The PCR made use of 60 Vbeta and 13 Jbeta primers. This table comes from immunoSEQ multiplex PCR, and its TCRdb copy is limited to in-frame clones, with some not included. The table records roughly 200,000 clones, 70% to 80% of them present only once. Sequenced input: PBMCs. These receptors all stem from a woman aged 55-69 years in good health and CMV-seropositive.

The V gene is TRBV9, the J gene TRBJ1-2, with D perhaps matching TRBD1 (5 bases). V was shortened by 1 base and J by 4 bases, with 8 bases between the two germline ends. Germline CDR1 reads SGDLS; CDR2 reads YYNGEE. The CDR3 sequence is 13 residues long. The CDR3 spells CASSVPGGYGYTF. CDR3 nucleotide sequence: TGTGCCAGCAGCGTACCCGGGGGCTATGGCTACACCTTC. Variable domain in full (rest from reference TRBV9 and TRBJ1-2): DSGVTQTPKHLITATGQRVTLRCSPRSGDLSVYWYQQSLDQGLQFLIQYYNGEERAKGNILERFSAQQFPDLHSELNLSSLELGDSALYFCASSVPGGYGYTFGSGTRLTVV.

The chain carries TRBV19 and TRBJ2-2; possibly TRBD2 for D (5 bases). CDR3 size: 11 residues. Germline V gene sequence: CDR1 LNHDA, CDR2 SQIVND (reference sequence). V lost 9 bases, J lost 7 bases, and 9 bases lay in between. The CDR3 DNA reads TGTGCCAGCCAGAGCGGCGGGGAGCTGTTTTTT. The encoded protein is CASQSGGELFF.